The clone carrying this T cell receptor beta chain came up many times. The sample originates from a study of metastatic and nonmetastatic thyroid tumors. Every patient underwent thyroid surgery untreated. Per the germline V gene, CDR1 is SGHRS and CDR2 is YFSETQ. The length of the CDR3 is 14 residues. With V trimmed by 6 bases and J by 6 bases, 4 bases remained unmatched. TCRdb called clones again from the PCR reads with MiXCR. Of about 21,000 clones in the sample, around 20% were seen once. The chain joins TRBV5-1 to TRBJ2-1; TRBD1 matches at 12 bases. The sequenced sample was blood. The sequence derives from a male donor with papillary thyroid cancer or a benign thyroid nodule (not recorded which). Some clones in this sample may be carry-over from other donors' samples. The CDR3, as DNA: TGCGCCAGCACCGGGACAGGGGGCATCAATGAGCAGTTCTTC. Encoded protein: CASTGTGGINEQFF.